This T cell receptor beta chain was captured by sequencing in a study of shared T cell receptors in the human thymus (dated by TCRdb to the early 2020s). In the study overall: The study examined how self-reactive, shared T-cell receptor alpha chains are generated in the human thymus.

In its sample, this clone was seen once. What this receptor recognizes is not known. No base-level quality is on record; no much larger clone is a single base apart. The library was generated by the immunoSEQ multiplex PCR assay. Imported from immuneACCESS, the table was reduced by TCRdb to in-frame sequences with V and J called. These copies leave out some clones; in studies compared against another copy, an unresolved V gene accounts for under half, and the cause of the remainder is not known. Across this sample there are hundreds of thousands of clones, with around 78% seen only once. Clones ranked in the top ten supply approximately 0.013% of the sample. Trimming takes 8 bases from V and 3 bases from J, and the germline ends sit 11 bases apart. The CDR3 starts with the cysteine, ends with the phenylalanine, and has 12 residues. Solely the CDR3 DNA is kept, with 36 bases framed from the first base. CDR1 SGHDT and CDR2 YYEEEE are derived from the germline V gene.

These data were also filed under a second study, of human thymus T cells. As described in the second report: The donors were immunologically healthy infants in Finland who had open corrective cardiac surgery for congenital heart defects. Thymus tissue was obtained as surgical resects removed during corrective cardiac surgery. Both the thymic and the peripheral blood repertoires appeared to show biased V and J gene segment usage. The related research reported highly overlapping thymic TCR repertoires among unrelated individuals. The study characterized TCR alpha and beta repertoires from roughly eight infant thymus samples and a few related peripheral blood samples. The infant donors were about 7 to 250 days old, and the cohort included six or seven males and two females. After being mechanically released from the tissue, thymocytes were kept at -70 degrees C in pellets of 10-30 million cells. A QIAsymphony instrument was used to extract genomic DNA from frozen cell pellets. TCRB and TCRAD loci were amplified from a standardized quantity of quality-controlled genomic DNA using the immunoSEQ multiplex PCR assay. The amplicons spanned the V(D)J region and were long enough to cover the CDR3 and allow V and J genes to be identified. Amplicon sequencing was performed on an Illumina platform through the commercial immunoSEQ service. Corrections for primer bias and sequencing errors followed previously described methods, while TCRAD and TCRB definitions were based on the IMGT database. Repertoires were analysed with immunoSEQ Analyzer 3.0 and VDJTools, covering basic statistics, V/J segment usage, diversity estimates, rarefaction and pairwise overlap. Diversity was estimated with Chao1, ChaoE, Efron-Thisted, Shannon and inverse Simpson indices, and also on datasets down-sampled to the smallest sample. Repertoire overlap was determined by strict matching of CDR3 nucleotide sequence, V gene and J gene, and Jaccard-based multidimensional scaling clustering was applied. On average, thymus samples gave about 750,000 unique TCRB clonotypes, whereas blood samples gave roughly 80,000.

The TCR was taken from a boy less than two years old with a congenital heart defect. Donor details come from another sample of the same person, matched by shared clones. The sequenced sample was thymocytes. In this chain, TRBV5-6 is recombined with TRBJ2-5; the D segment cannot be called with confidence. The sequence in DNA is TGTGCCAGTACTGGAGAGGAAGAGACCCAGTACTTC. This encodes CASTGEEETQYF.